These T cell receptor beta chains were read from a single sample in a study of tumor-infiltrating lymphocytes in primary liver carcinoma. TCRdb fed the multiplex PCR reads into MiXCR, producing one record per CDR3 protein. The sample contains some 180,000 distinct CDR3 sequences, roughly three fifths of which appear only once. Sequenced material: peripheral blood. The receptors stem from a man aged 40-49 years with primary liver carcinoma and hepatitis B virus infection. The conserved cysteine and the conserved F or W are not part of the CDR3 here. The order of the fields is V gene, J gene, D gene, CDR3 protein. The D gene is left open where the match is weak.

>TRBV29-1|TRBJ2-1|TRBD2
SGRTSGRDEQF
>TRBV12-3/TRBV12-4|TRBJ2-5|TRBD2
ASSRTSDQETQY
>TRBV4-2|TRBJ2-3|TRBD2
ASSQGAGGGDTQY
>TRBV15|TRBJ2-7|.
ATSGPLGGSEQY
>TRBV6-6|TRBJ2-7|.
ANRRDHPYEQY
>TRBV12-3/TRBV12-4|TRBJ2-7|.
ASSLHEQY
>TRBV30|TRBJ2-1|TRBD2
AWSGTSGRAGEQF
>TRBV4-2|TRBJ2-3|.
ASSQDPGSASTDTQY
>TRBV6-2/TRBV6-3|TRBJ2-1|TRBD2
ASSSRIAGSSYNEQS
>TRBV11-2|TRBJ2-3|.
ASCYRSGSTNKQY
>TRBV4-1|TRBJ1-2|TRBD1
ASSHLPGTGRRGYT
>TRBV12-3/TRBV12-4|TRBJ1-6|TRBD1
ANSPRTGDSPLN
>TRBV6-1|TRBJ2-7|.
ASSEVVSYEQY
>TRBV11-2|TRBJ1-5|.
ASSRQVSSNQPQH
>TRBV4-2|TRBJ2-7|.
ASSQGPPPGEQY
>TRBV11-2|TRBJ1-5|.
ASSLDNQPQH
>TRBV12-5|TRBJ2-2|TRBD1
ASGFQTGGWNTGELF
>TRBV28|TRBJ2-5|TRBD1
ASSSALAQGAGETQY
>TRBV4-1|TRBJ2-5|.
ASSQVFPSDGKTQY
>TRBV7-8|TRBJ1-3|.
ASSSMGSRGGNTIY
>TRBV7-9|TRBJ1-4|.
ASSLSGANEKLF
>TRBV4-1|TRBJ1-6|.
ASSQPYREGNTLH
>TRBV12-3/TRBV12-4|TRBJ2-7|TRBD2
ASSPRGRVEQY
>TRBV6-1|TRBJ1-2|TRBD1
ASSGYRGPYGYT
>TRBV2|TRBJ2-7|.
ASSHRTEQY
>TRBV6-5|TRBJ1-5|.
ASSSTPAGTNQPQH
>TRBV5-1|TRBJ2-5|.
ASSSGDNQETQY
>TRBV6-5|TRBJ2-1|TRBD2
ASSLLGAVTSGYIEQF
>TRBV7-9|TRBJ2-7|TRBD2
TSSPGLAGGLRNYEQY
>TRBV12-3/TRBV12-4|TRBJ2-7|TRBD2
ASRPTSGSDEQY
>TRBV11-2|TRBJ2-2|TRBD2
ASSYPRLAGEVTGELF
>TRBV29-1|TRBJ2-7|.
SVEAGGSRGSYEQY
>TRBV11-2|TRBJ2-7|TRBD2
ASRDTSGRYEQY
>TRBV6-5|TRBJ2-1|.
ASSGGLLASGEQF
>TRBV4-1|TRBJ2-7|TRBD2
ASSQDHLAGVYEQY
>TRBV29-1|TRBJ2-7|.
SVAGVNGLDEQY
>TRBV12-3/TRBV12-4|TRBJ2-6|.
ASRDTSGANVLT
>TRBV11-2|TRBJ2-7|.
ASSLEDGGERY
>TRBV14|TRBJ2-1|.
ASSQDRARNPYNGQF
>TRBV7-8|TRBJ2-1|TRBD2
ASSLAPAGVHEQF
>TRBV11-2|TRBJ2-7|.
TSSLDEVYEQY
>TRBV6-1|TRBJ2-4|.
ASSEYSSAAKNIQY
>TRBV29-1|TRBJ2-5|.
IAGGGREKETQY
>TRBV11-2|TRBJ2-3|TRBD2
ASRTSEDTQY
>TRBV6-2/TRBV6-3|TRBJ2-7|TRBD2
ASSPGGTLSYEQY
>TRBV29-1|TRBJ2-7|TRBD2
SASPGLAYEQY